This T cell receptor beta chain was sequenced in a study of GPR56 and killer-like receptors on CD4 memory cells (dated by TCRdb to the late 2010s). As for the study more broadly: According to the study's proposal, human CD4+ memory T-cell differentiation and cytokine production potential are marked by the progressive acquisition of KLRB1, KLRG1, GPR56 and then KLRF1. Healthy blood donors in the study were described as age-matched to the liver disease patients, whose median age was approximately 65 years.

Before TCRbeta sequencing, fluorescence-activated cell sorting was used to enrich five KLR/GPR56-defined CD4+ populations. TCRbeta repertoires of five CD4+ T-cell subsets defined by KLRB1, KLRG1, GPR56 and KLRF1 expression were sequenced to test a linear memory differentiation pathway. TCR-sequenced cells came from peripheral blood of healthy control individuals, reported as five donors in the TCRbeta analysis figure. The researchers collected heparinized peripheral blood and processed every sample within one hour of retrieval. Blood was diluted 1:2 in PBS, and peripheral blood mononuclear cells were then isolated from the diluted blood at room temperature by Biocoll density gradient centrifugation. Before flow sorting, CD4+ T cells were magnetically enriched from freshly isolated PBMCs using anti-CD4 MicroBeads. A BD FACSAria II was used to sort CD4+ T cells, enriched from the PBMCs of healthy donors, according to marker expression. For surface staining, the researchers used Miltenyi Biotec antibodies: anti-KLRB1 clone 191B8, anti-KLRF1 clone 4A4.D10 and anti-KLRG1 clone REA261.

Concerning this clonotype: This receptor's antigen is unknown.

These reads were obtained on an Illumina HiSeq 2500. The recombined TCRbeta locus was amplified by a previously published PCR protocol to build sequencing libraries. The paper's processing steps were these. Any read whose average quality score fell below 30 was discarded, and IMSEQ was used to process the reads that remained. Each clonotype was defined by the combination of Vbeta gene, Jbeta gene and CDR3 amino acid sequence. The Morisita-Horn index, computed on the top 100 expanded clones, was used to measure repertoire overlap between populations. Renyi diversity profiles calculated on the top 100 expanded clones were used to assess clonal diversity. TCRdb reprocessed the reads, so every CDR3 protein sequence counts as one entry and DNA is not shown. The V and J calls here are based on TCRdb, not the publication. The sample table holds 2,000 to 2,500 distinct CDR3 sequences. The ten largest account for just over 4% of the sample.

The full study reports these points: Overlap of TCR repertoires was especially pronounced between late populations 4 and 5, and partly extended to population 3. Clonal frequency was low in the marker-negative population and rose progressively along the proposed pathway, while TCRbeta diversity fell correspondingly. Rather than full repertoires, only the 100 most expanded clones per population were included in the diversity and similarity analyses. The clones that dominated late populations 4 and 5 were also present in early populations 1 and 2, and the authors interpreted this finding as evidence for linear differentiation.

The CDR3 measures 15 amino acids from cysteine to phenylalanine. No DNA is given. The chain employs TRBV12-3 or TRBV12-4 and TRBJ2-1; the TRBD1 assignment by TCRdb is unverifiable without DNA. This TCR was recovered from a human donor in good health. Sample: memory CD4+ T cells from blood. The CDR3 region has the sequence CASRQGALSGNEQFF.